These 23 T cell receptor beta chains were all obtained from the same sample, sequenced in a study of blood T cells in healthy people across ages. For the second PCR, which ran for roughly 6 to 12 cycles, a sample-barcoded 5' primer and a J-beta primer mix were used. Each CDR3 protein is one row after TCRdb ran MiXCR on the 5' RACE reads. The sample includes about 680,000 distinct CDR3 sequences, about 52% of them seen just once. The source material was blood. Receptor source: a woman in her sixties or seventies in good health.

This clonotype was counted between two and nine times. V gene TRBV20-1 combines with J gene TRBJ1-5, with 8 nucleotides matching TRBD1. V gave up 6 bases and J gave up 0 bases; unmatched junction bases: 7. The CDR3 length is 15 residues. Looked up from germline, CDR1 is DFQATT and CDR2 is SNEGSKA (reference sequence). The CDR3 DNA reads as TGCAGTGCGAGACAGGGGAGCCTTAGCAATCAGCCCCAGCATTTT. It codes for CSARQGSLSNQPQHF.

The chain carries TRBV20-1 and TRBJ2-7; 14 bases are a match to TRBD2. CDR1 and CDR2 from the germline V gene are DFQATT and SNEGSKA (reference sequence). CDR3 size: 15 residues. V trimming: 4 bases; J trimming: 3 bases; junction bases outside the gene matches: 5. In nucleotides, the CDR3 is TGCAGTGCTACCCGACTAGCGGGAGGGATCTACGAGCAGTACTTC. Amino acids: CSATRLAGGIYEQYF.

A few counts support this clonotype. The chain combines TRBV12-3 or TRBV12-4 with TRBJ2-5; 12 nucleotides line up with TRBD2. V was pared by 6 bases and J by 5 bases, with 4 bases of the junction left unmatched. This CDR3 region has 14 residues. This CDR3 reads CASRPSGRGETQYF. In nucleotides, the CDR3 is TGTGCCAGCAGACCTAGCGGGAGGGGTGAGACCCAGTACTTC.

The chain links TRBV28 to TRBJ2-5; 9 nucleotides agree with TRBD1. The CDR3 extends over 13 amino acids. The germline V gene encodes CDR1 MDHEN and CDR2 SYDVKM. Trimming removed 7 bases from V and 7 bases from J; junction bases left unmatched: 7. The CDR3 here is CASIGQGKATQYF. CDR3 in DNA: TGTGCCAGCATTGGACAGGGGAAGGCGACCCAGTACTTC.

The chain joins TRBV20-1 to TRBJ2-7, with 11 bases lining up with TRBD2. Germline V gene lookup returns CDR1 DFQATT and CDR2 SNEGSKA (reference sequence). The CDR3 contains 15 residues. The V gene end was trimmed by 2 bases and the J gene end by 2 bases; junction bases not matched to a gene: 5. CDR3 sequence (DNA): TGCAGTGCTAGAAAGACTAGCGGGAACCCCTACGAGCAGTACTTC. Translating gives CSARKTSGNPYEQYF.

The chain recombines TRBV24-1 with TRBJ2-1; D unclear. The CDR3 has 12 amino acids. CDR1 is KGHDR and CDR2 is SFDVKD in the germline V gene. Deletions cut 5 bases from V and 3 bases from J, with 4 bases between. The CDR3 bases are TGTGCCACCAGTGGCGGCTACAATGAGCAGTTCTTC. Translation: CATSGGYNEQFF.

The chain has TRBV6-2 or TRBV6-3 and TRBJ2-7; 9 nucleotides match TRBD1. The CDR3 extends over 16 amino acids. The germline CDR1 and CDR2 sequences are MNHEY and SVGEGT. J was trimmed by 1 base and V by 2 bases; bases with no gene match: 6. The CDR3 spells CASSYPGQGYSYEQYF. The CDR3 bases are TGTGCCAGCAGTTACCCGGGACAGGGTTATTCCTACGAGCAGTACTTC.

The V and J genes are TRBV10-3 and TRBJ2-3; TRBD1 matches at 7 bases. The CDR3 runs 15 residues. V shed 3 bases, J shed 1 base, and the junction held 4 bases outside the gene matches. Germline CDR1 is ENHRY and CDR2 is SYGVKD. The CDR3 here is CAISDGTDRTDTQYF. CDR3 nucleotides: TGTGCCATCAGTGATGGGACAGACCGCACAGATACGCAGTATTTT.

CDR3 DNA: TGCGCCAGCAGCTTGGTAGGTAGCGGGAGTAGTGGCTTCGAGCAGTACTTC. Translating gives CASSLVGSGSSGFEQYF. The chain couples TRBV5-1 to TRBJ2-7; 9 bases map to TRBD2. V shed 0 bases and J 6 bases; nucleotides not matched to a gene: 13. Germline-derived CDR1 and CDR2 are SGHRS and YFSETQ. The CDR3 totals 17 residues.

The chain combines TRBV7-2 with TRBJ2-1, with 13 bases lining up with TRBD2. Losses at the gene ends were 5 bases for V and 9 bases for J; bases not matched to a gene: 7. This CDR3 comprises 15 residues. Germline CDR1 SGHTA, CDR2 FQGNSA. The CDR3 coding sequence is TGTGCCAGCAGCATCGGACTAGCGGGAGCCGGTGAGCAGTTCTTC. This sequence encodes CASSIGLAGAGEQFF.

This clonotype was observed a handful of times. The chain carries TRBV4-3 and TRBJ2-7; no reliable D call. V was cut by 0 bases and J by 10 bases, with 10 bases left in between. Germline CDR1 and CDR2: LGHNA and YSLEER. The CDR3 covers 12 residues. CDR3: CASSQDRASQYF. The CDR3 region has the DNA TGCGCCAGCAGCCAAGATCGGGCCTCCCAGTACTTC.

Only a few counts were recorded for this clonotype. The chain combines TRBV9 with TRBJ2-5; D may be TRBD1 (5 bases). CDR3 size: 16 residues. V was shortened by 0 bases and J by 11 bases, with 23 bases between the two germline ends. Germline loops: CDR1 SGDLS, CDR2 YYNGEE. CDR3 DNA: TGTGCCAGCAGCGTAGAGTTCACAGGTTTAGCAGATGAGCAGTACTTC. This translates into CASSVEFTGLADEQYF.

The V call is TRBV6-5, the J call TRBJ2-5; D might be TRBD1 (7 bases). Germline assignment: CDR1 MNHEY and CDR2 SVGAGI. CDR3 length: 14 amino acids. The CDR3: CVTSPRDSQETQYF. CDR3 DNA sequence: TGTGTCACTAGCCCCCGGGACAGCCAAGAGACCCAGTACTTC.

The chain joins TRBV20-1 to TRBJ2-1; a possible D gene is TRBD2 (6 bases). The DNA matches TRBJ2-7 better at its end, which makes the J call doubtful. The CDR3 runs 16 residues. Germline-derived CDR1 and CDR2 are DFQATT and SNEGSKA (reference sequence). The CDR3 DNA reads as TGCAGTGCTAGAGATCCCCGGAGGGGCTCCTACAATGAGCAGTACTTC. It yields the protein CSARDPRRGSYNEQYF.

The chain joins TRBV2 to TRBJ2-5; D is undetermined. Germline CDR1 SNHLY, CDR2 FYNNEI. The V and J ends lost 10 bases and 2 bases respectively, with 11 bases between them. The CDR3 loop spans 12 amino acids. This CDR3 reads CANNSWQETQYF. The DNA of the CDR3 is TGTGCCAACAATTCCTGGCAAGAGACCCAGTACTTC. The full variable domain, in which reference TRBV2 and TRBJ2-5 provide the parts outside the CDR3, is EPEVTQTPSHQVTQMGQEVILRCVPISNHLYFYWYRQILGQKVEFLVSFYNNEISEKSEIFDDQFSVERPDGSNFTLKIRSTKLEDSAMYFCANNSWQETQYFGPGTRLLVL.

The V gene is TRBV7-3, the J gene TRBJ1-2; perhaps TRBD1 as D (5 bases). The CDR3 runs to 14 residues. CDR1 SGHTA and CDR2 FQGTGA come from the germline V gene. V dropped 4 bases and J dropped 7 bases, with 16 bases sitting between them. The CDR3 DNA sequence: TGTGCCAGCAGCTCCACCCCCCACGGGGGTGGCTACACCTTC. This gives the protein CASSSTPHGGGYTF.

This sequence joins TRBV5-6 and TRBJ1-4; 9 nucleotides line up with TRBD1. CDR1 SGHDT and CDR2 YYEEEE come from the germline V gene. The CDR3 loop spans 15 amino acids. The ends lost 0 bases at V and 6 bases at J; junction bases unmatched: 3. The CDR3 reads CASSLGGTGYEKLFF. CDR3 nucleotide sequence: TGTGCCAGCAGCTTGGGAGGGACAGGGTATGAAAAACTGTTTTTT.

The gene calls are TRBV29-1 and TRBJ2-4; 8 nucleotides agree with TRBD1. The tail of the sequence fits TRBJ2-5 better, so the J call may be wrong. The germline gives CDR1 SQVTM, CDR2 ANQGSEA. The CDR3 consists of 14 residues. This chain's CDR3 is CSVTSGTGARTQYF. The DNA of the CDR3 is TGCAGCGTTACCTCCGGGACAGGCGCCAGGACCCAGTACTTC.

This clonotype was seen a few times. V is TRBV11-2 and J is TRBJ2-3, with 7 nucleotides matching TRBD2. CDR3 length: 14 residues. CDR1 SGHAT and CDR2 FQNNGV come from the germline V gene. Germline trimming cut 5 bases from V and 7 bases from J; bases unmatched to any gene: 9. CDR3 residues: CASSRTAGLNTQYF. The CDR3 bases are TGTGCCAGCAGCCGTACAGCGGGATTGAATACGCAGTATTTT.

The V and J genes are TRBV7-2 and TRBJ2-1; possible D gene TRBD2, 5 bases. V dropped 4 bases and J dropped 9 bases, with 16 bases sitting between them. Germline V lookup: CDR1 SGHTA, CDR2 FQGNSA. The CDR3 extends over 14 amino acids. CDR3 sequence: CASSSSLAVGEQFF. The CDR3 bases are TGTGCCAGCAGCTCATCGCTAGCAGTGGGTGAGCAGTTCTTC.

The V call is TRBV2, the J call TRBJ1-2; D uncertain. The germline V gene has CDR1 SNHLY and CDR2 FYNNEI. The CDR3 has 12 amino acids. Trimming left V 4 bases short and J 4 bases short, with 7 bases between. This chain's CDR3 is CASSGSIYGYTF. The CDR3 nucleotides are TGTGCCAGCAGTGGCTCAATCTATGGCTACACCTTC.

The chain uses TRBV5-1 and TRBJ2-5; 8 bases align to TRBD1. Germline V gene data show CDR1 as SGHRS and CDR2 as YFSETQ. Trimming took 4 bases from V and 0 from J; bases not matched to a gene: 5. CDR3 size: 15 residues. CDR3 in DNA: TGCGCCAGCAGCACCCGGACAGGGAACCAAGAGACCCAGTACTTC. Translated, it gives CASSTRTGNQETQYF. Full variable domain (missing parts from reference TRBV5-1 and TRBJ2-5): KAGVTQTPRYLIKTRGQQVTLSCSPISGHRSVSWYQQTPGQGLQFLFEYFSETQRNKGNFPGRFSGRQFSNSRSEMNVSTLELGDSALYLCASSTRTGNQETQYFGPGTRLLVL.

The chain links TRBV14 to TRBJ2-1; tentative D call: TRBD2 (6 bases). Germline V CDR1 and CDR2: SGHDN, FVKESK. The germline V and J ends were trimmed by 4 bases and 8 bases, with 18 bases remaining between them. The CDR3 loop spans 15 amino acids. CDR3 loop: CASSLPGTGVYEQFF. CDR3 DNA sequence: TGTGCCAGCAGCCTTCCCGGGACTGGAGTATATGAGCAGTTCTTC.